This T cell receptor (beta chain) was recorded in a study of T cell repertoires in cytomegalovirus infection. About the study: The authors relied on CMV epitopes, both recently identified HLA-C-restricted and well-studied HLA-B-restricted. Evidence of both CMV infection and a matching HLA type came from public TCR beta signatures.

MiXCR, run by TCRdb on the reads, gives a single entry per CDR3 protein. This sample carries 650,000 to 900,000 distinct CDR3 sequences, around a third of them seen once, and the ten largest clones take around 11%. CDR3 size: 13 residues. Trimming pared 7 bases from V and 7 bases from J, leaving 14 bases between. In germline, CDR1 is MNHNS, CDR2 SASEGT. General study findings and limits: Predominance within the ex vivo response was attributable to HLA-C-restricted CMV-specific TCR beta clonotypes. The cumulative frequency of public TCR beta families identified carriers of CMV plus the relevant HLA.

This clonotype was found a few times. Its antigen is undetermined. This clonotype was sampled from a human donor in good health (CMV status not recorded). Some clones in this sample may be carry-over from other donors' samples. This sample comprised cultured CD8+ T cells from PBMCs, obtained from culture after CMV antigen stimulation. The chain couples TRBV6-1 to TRBJ1-5; no firm D call. The CDR3 bases are TGTGCCAGCACTCCCTCGCCCTGGCAGCCCCAGCATTTT. Encoded protein: CASTPSPWQPQHF.